The 8 T cell receptor beta chains reported below all come from one sample, sequenced in a study of T-cell memory formation after mild COVID-19 (TCRdb year 2021). Library preparation employed 5' RACE. TCRdb shows the sequencer as Illumina NovaSeq 6000. TCRdb reran the public reads through fastp at Q25 and MiXCR, keeping productive beta chains. Entries that share a CDR3 protein sequence are merged under the most common genes and DNA. The sample table holds under 550,000 distinct CDR3 sequences, of which more than 15% were seen once. Together, the top ten hold 20% to 25% of the sample. The sample taken for sequencing was PBMCs or a T cell subset sorted from them (not recorded which). The receptor set was obtained from a man aged 18 to 30 who had mild COVID-19 (a few samples of this study predate the infection). The sample titles of this study are shuffled in the database, so cell type and time point are left out; the donor was told from shared clones.

This clonotype was detected a few times. The chain has TRBV5-1 and TRBJ2-3, with D tentatively TRBD1 or TRBD2 (5 bases each). V was cut by 0 bases and J by 11 bases, with 10 bases left in between. The CDR3 extends over 12 amino acids. Per germline, CDR1 SGHRS and CDR2 YFSETQ. The CDR3 region has the DNA TGCGCCAGCAGCTTGGCGGGACGGGTGCAGTATTTT. The encoded protein is CASSLAGRVQYF.

The sample holds a few counts of this clonotype. The chain joins TRBV4-1 to TRBJ1-5; no clear D gene. The V end lost 4 bases, the J end lost 1 base, and 11 bases lay between the germline ends. Looked up from germline, CDR1 is MGHRA and CDR2 is YSYEKL. This CDR3 is built from 15 residues. The CDR3 DNA reads TGCGCCAGCAGCCGGAGGGCTGTGAGCAATCAGCCCCAGCATTTT. Its translation: CASSRRAVSNQPQHF.

For the CDR3, the DNA is TGCAGCGCCGCCCTTACGGTTAACACTGAAGCTTTCTTT. This sequence encodes CSAALTVNTEAFF. This chain connects TRBV29-1 to TRBJ1-1, with unresolved D. The CDR3 has 13 residues. Trimming took 7 bases from V and 2 from J, leaving 14 bases between them. Germline values: CDR1 SQVTM, CDR2 ANQGSEA.

The rearrangement links TRBV2 to TRBJ2-1; 14 nucleotides match TRBD2. The CDR3 runs to 15 residues. Germline V lookup: CDR1 SNHLY, CDR2 FYNNEI. The junction had 3 bases not matched to a gene; V was cut back by 2 bases and J by 9 bases. The CDR3 sequence is CASSETTSGGGEQFF. The CDR3 bases are TGTGCCAGCAGTGAAACGACTAGCGGGGGGGGTGAGCAGTTCTTC.

The chain uses TRBV4-3 and TRBJ1-3; D remains ambiguous. CDR1 is LGHNA, CDR2 YSLEER, per germline. There are 16 residues in the CDR3. Trimming took 1 base from V and 0 from J, leaving 10 bases between them. The CDR3: CASSQVSVSSGNTIYF. CDR3 sequence (DNA): TGCGCCAGCAGCCAAGTGTCCGTCAGCTCTGGAAACACCATATATTTT.

The V call is TRBV7-2, the J call TRBJ2-7; the D is unclear. Per germline, CDR1 SGHTA and CDR2 FQGNSA. V lost 0 bases to trimming and J lost 1 base, with 4 bases between them. The CDR3 totals 13 residues. The CDR3: CASSLALSYEQYF. The DNA for the CDR3 is TGTGCCAGCAGCTTAGCTCTATCCTACGAGCAGTACTTC. The whole variable domain, remainder taken from reference TRBV7-2 and TRBJ2-7, is GAGVSQSPSNKVTEKGKDVELRCDPISGHTALYWYRQSLGQGLEFLIYFQGNSAPDKSGLPSDRFSAERTGGSVSTLTIQRTQQEDSAVYLCASSLALSYEQYFGPGTRLTVT.

This clonotype was counted many times. The rearrangement uses TRBV6-5 and TRBJ1-6, with D possibly TRBD1 on 5 matching bases. Germline V gene sequence: CDR1 MNHEY, CDR2 SVGAGI. The germline V and J ends were trimmed by 7 bases and 8 bases, with 15 bases remaining between them. The CDR3 spans 14 residues. As DNA, the CDR3 is TGTGCCAGCATGCAGGGAGGGCTTGATTCACCCCTCCACTTT. Translated, it gives CASMQGGLDSPLHF.

The rearrangement joins TRBV6-5 to TRBJ1-3; D gene uncertain. CDR1 and CDR2 from the germline V gene are MNHEY and SVGAGI. V was shortened by 0 bases and J by 0 bases, with 6 bases between the two germline ends. CDR3 length equals 15 residues. CDR3 amino acids: CASSYSGDSGNTIYF. The CDR3 coding sequence is TGTGCCAGCAGTTACTCAGGAGACTCTGGAAACACCATATATTTT.